A single count supports the clone carrying this T cell receptor (beta chain). Peripheral blood samples and lesional scalp punch biopsies were obtained from alopecia areata patients. Investigators isolated RNA and reverse transcribed it into cDNA to act as the sequencing template. Data came from immunoSEQ multiplex PCR; TCRdb stores just in-frame clones and leaves some out. The repertoire holds some 240,000 clones, with 50% to 65% as singletons. These data are taken from a study of CD8+ T cells in alopecia areata. Germline V CDR1 and CDR2: SQVTM, ANQGSEA. With 3 bases clipped from V and 6 bases from J, the junction kept 10 bases outside the gene matches. The CDR3 is 14 residues long.

The genes are TRBV29-1 and TRBJ1-2; 7 bases are shared with TRBD1. The sample here was CD4+ T cells sorted from blood, taken at week 0. The TCR comes from a human donor with alopecia areata. The CDR3 is CSVEFRGGGHGYTF. The CDR3 region has the DNA TGCAGCGTTGAGTTTAGAGGGGGCGGCCATGGCTACACCTTC.